These 8 T cell receptor beta chains came from one sample sequenced in a study of blood T cell repertoires in COVID-19 (dated by TCRdb to about 2020). Library construction relied on the immunoSEQ multiplex PCR assay. The table comes from immuneACCESS by way of TCRdb, which keeps in-frame sequences with V and J called. Part of the clones is missing from these tables; in studies checked, under half for an unresolved V gene and the rest for unknown reasons. The sample profile shows 450,000 to 500,000 clones; 80% to 90% of them were found once. The top ten clones comprise 3.2% of the sample. The sample was peripheral blood. The receptors come from a human donor in a cohort sampled during active COVID-19.

This chain joins TRBV30 and TRBJ2-7; maybe TRBD1 (6 bases). Trimming took 0 bases from V and 1 from J, leaving 10 bases between them. The CDR3 consists of 14 residues. In germline, CDR1 is GTSNPN, CDR2 SVGIG (reference sequence). In DNA form, the CDR3 reads TGTGCCTGGAGTGTACAGGGACCATCCTACGAGCAGTACTTC. Translating gives CAWSVQGPSYEQYF.

This chain uses TRBV28 with TRBJ1-1; D is unclear. There are 13 residues in the CDR3. Trimming left V 6 bases short and J 1 base short, with 9 bases between. Germline assignment: CDR1 MDHEN and CDR2 SYDVKM. The CDR3 DNA reads as TGTGCCAGCAGACGCAGATGGAACACTGAAGCTTTCTTT. This translates into CASRRRWNTEAFF.

This clone was observed a handful of times. The rearrangement joins TRBV5-8 to TRBJ2-5; 8 bases are shared with TRBD2. Trimming removed 1 base from V and 2 bases from J; junction bases left unmatched: 10. This CDR3 comprises 17 residues. The germline CDR1 and CDR2 sequences are SGHTS and YDEGEE. The CDR3 here is CASSLIKSGRSQETQYF. The CDR3 nucleotides are TGTGCCAGCAGCTTGATTAAAAGCGGGAGATCGCAAGAGACCCAGTACTTC.

This sequence joins TRBV29-1 and TRBJ2-1; TRBD1 agrees at 10 bases. CDR1 and CDR2 from the germline V gene are SQVTM and ANQGSEA. The CDR3 runs to 14 residues. V lost 5 bases to trimming and J lost 5 bases; unmatched junction nucleotides: 6. This CDR3 is CSVNRDRGNNEQFF. The CDR3 DNA sequence: TGCAGCGTTAACCGGGACAGGGGAAACAATGAGCAGTTCTTC.

The chain combines TRBV11-2 with TRBJ2-5; maybe TRBD2 (6 bases). Germline lookup yields CDR1 SGHAT and CDR2 FQNNGV. Trimming removed 4 bases from V and 3 bases from J, with 6 bases in between. The CDR3 loop spans 12 amino acids. The CDR3 spells CASSWGEETQYF. The CDR3 DNA reads as TGTGCCAGCAGCTGGGGGGAAGAGACCCAGTACTTC.

This chain joins TRBV19 and TRBJ2-1, with 11 bases aligning to TRBD2. Germline V lookup: CDR1 LNHDA, CDR2 SQIVND (reference sequence). V dropped 4 bases and J dropped 7; count of bases not matched to a gene: 9. The CDR3 is 16 amino acids. The CDR3 region has the DNA TGTGCCAGTAGTACCACACTAGCGGGAGCACGTAATGAGCAGTTCTTC. Translated: CASSTTLAGARNEQFF.

The chain is built from TRBV5-1 and TRBJ2-7; 8 bases agree with TRBD1. CDR1 SGHRS and CDR2 YFSETQ come from the germline V gene. The V segment lost 4 bases and the J segment 0 bases; nucleotides outside the gene matches: 9. CDR3 size: 16 residues. The CDR3 region is CASSHIGQGYSYEQYF. CDR3 DNA sequence: TGCGCCAGCAGCCACATAGGACAGGGCTACTCCTACGAGCAGTACTTC.

The chain links TRBV5-4 to TRBJ2-1; 10 bases fit TRBD2. This CDR3 region has 19 residues. CDR1 and CDR2 (germline): SGHNT, YYREEE (reference sequence). Unmatched junction bases numbered 9, after V lost 0 bases and J lost 0 bases. This CDR3 reads CASSLGLTAGGSSYNEQFF. CDR3 sequence (DNA): TGTGCCAGCAGCTTGGGACTGACAGCGGGAGGGAGCTCCTACAATGAGCAGTTCTTC.